This T cell receptor beta chain was sequenced during a study of control samples from healthy donors and cancer patients. Germline V gene sequence: CDR1 SEHNR, CDR2 FQNEAQ (reference sequence). The CDR3 spans 16 residues. V lost 2 bases and J lost 3; bases outside the gene matches: 2. The protocol was immunoSEQ multiplex PCR, while the TCRdb copy is restricted to in-frame clones and leaves out a portion. The sample shows 150,000 to 180,000 clones, 85% to 95% of them seen only once. Source material: blood. The clonotype comes from a man in his forties in good health. The chain carries TRBV7-9 and TRBJ2-1, with 12 positions matching TRBD2. CDR3 residues: CASSLLAGGRYNEQFF. The CDR3 nucleotides read TGTGCCAGCAGCTTACTAGCGGGGGGGCGCTACAATGAGCAGTTCTTC. The variable domain in full, completed from reference TRBV7-9 and TRBJ2-1, reads DTGVSQNPRHKITKRGQNVTFRCDPISEHNRLYWYRQTLGQGPEFLTYFQNEAQLEKSRLLSDRFSAERPKGSFSTLEIQRTEQGDSAMYLCASSLLAGGRYNEQFFGPGTRLTVL.